A single sample is the source of the 17 T cell receptor beta chains below, sequenced in a study of T cells in Graves' hyperthyroidism and ophthalmopathy (dated by TCRdb to the late 2010s). The library was generated by multiplex PCR. TCRdb names Illumina HiSeq 2000 as the instrument used. Amplification of TCR beta CDR3 regions was carried out from RNA transcripts. For the first round of RT-PCR on the TCR CDR3, the HTBI primer set was used together with the Qiagen OneStep RT-PCR kit. The public reads were reprocessed in TCRdb via fastp at Q25 and MiXCR, keeping in-frame beta chains. Rows merge per CDR3 protein into single entries with the most common DNA and genes. The sample profile shows fewer than 350,000 distinct CDR3 sequences; about 13% of them were found once. The top ten constitute 7.9% of the sample. Sequenced material: blood. These TCRs come from a woman in her thirties or forties with Graves' hyperthyroidism.

This clonotype has ten or more counts. The chain couples TRBV2 to TRBJ1-2; D is unclear. V lost 10 bases to trimming and J lost 1 base, with 7 bases between them. The CDR3 contains 11 residues. From germline, CDR1 is SNHLY and CDR2 FYNNEI. The CDR3 loop is CATTLNYGYTF. The CDR3 DNA follows: TGTGCCACCACCCTTAACTATGGCTACACCTTC.

This clonotype was counted ten times or more. This sequence joins TRBV6-5 and TRBJ2-7, with 12 positions matching TRBD2. J gave up 7 bases and V 2 bases, and 9 bases lay outside the gene matches. Germline V CDR1 and CDR2: MNHEY, SVGAGI. This CDR3 contains 16 residues. The CDR3 protein is CASSYRLAGGLGEQYF. The CDR3 nucleotides are TGTGCCAGCAGTTACCGCCTAGCGGGAGGGCTAGGAGAGCAGTACTTC.

This clonotype appeared a few times. The chain links TRBV6-6 to TRBJ1-1; weak D call: TRBD1 (5 bases). V lost 0 bases and J lost 4, with 9 bases in between. The CDR3 has 14 residues. CDR1 is MNHNY, CDR2 SVGAGI, per germline (reference sequence). Here the CDR3 reads CASSYSFGGTEAFF. CDR3 nucleotide sequence: TGTGCCAGCAGTTACTCGTTTGGGGGCACTGAAGCTTTCTTT.

This clonotype was counted at least ten times. J is TRBJ1-6 and V is TRBV11-3, with D unclear. The CDR3 has 14 amino acids. V was shortened by 2 bases and J by 10 bases, with 12 bases between the two germline ends. From germline, CDR1 is SGHNT and CDR2 YENEEA. CDR3 sequence: CASSLLRVGSPLHF. The CDR3 nucleotides read TGTGCCAGCAGCTTATTGCGGGTCGGATCACCCCTCCACTTT.

This clonotype was found many times. J is TRBJ2-3 and V is TRBV20-1, with TRBD2 matching 12 bases. The germline V gene has CDR1 DFQATT and CDR2 SNEGSKA (reference sequence). The trim removed 8 bases at V and 5 bases at J, leaving 8 bases unmatched. The CDR3 loop spans 14 amino acids. The CDR3 bases are TGCAGTACCGGGACTAGCGGGCGGGTAGATACGCAGTATTTT. This codes for CSTGTSGRVDTQYF.

The genes are TRBV14 and TRBJ2-5, with 7 bases aligning to TRBD1. J gave up 2 bases and V 0 bases, and 12 bases lay outside the gene matches. The CDR3 is made up of 18 amino acids. The germline V gene encodes CDR1 SGHDN and CDR2 FVKESK. The chain's CDR3 is CASSQDPLLTGRQETQYF. The CDR3, as DNA: TGTGCCAGCAGCCAAGATCCTCTATTGACAGGGCGACAAGAGACCCAGTACTTC. The entire variable domain, with the rest obtained from reference TRBV14 and TRBJ2-5, is as follows: EAGVTQFPSHSVIEKGQTVTLRCDPISGHDNLYWYRRVMGKEIKFLLHFVKESKQDESGMPNNRFLAERTGGTYSTLKVQPAELEDSGVYFCASSQDPLLTGRQETQYFGPGTRLLVL.

This sequence joins TRBV27 and TRBJ1-2; 10 bases are shared with TRBD1. CDR3 length equals 14 residues. Per germline, CDR1 MNHEY and CDR2 SMNVEV (reference sequence). Trimming at V came to 11 bases and at J to 4 bases, leaving 10 bases not matched to a gene. CDR3 residues: CARTRTGGGYGYTF. CDR3 coding DNA: TGTGCCCGCACCAGGACAGGGGGAGGCTATGGCTACACCTTC.

The sample holds many counts of this clonotype. V and J are TRBV2 and TRBJ1-1; D is unclear. This CDR3 region has 15 residues. Between the trimmed V and J ends, which lost 3 bases and 1 base, there was a span of 12 bases. CDR1 and CDR2 from the germline V gene are SNHLY and FYNNEI. CDR3 sequence: CASSDPREGNTEAFF. In DNA, the CDR3 is TGTGCCAGCAGTGACCCAAGGGAGGGGAACACTGAAGCTTTCTTT.

This clonotype was counted a few times. The chain uses TRBV10-2 and TRBJ2-3, with 10 bases aligning to TRBD2. This CDR3 has 17 amino acids. The germline gives CDR1 WSHSY, CDR2 SAAADI. J lost 5 bases, V lost 2 bases, and 10 bases had no gene match. The CDR3 DNA reads as TGCGCCAGCAGTGAGCCTCCAGCGGGAGGGCCCATAGATACGCAGTATTTT. Translating gives CASSEPPAGGPIDTQYF.

The sample holds many counts of this clonotype. This chain uses TRBV5-1 with TRBJ2-3, with 9 bases lining up with TRBD2. The CDR3 consists of 14 residues. V was pared by 0 bases and J by 4 bases, with 0 bases of the junction left unmatched. Germline CDR1 reads SGHRS; CDR2 reads YFSETQ. The CDR3 DNA is TGCGCCAGCAGCTTGGCTAGCGGGGCAGATACGCAGTATTTT. It encodes CASSLASGADTQYF.

This clonotype was counted many times. This chain joins TRBV27 and TRBJ2-1; the match to TRBD2 covers 10 bases. CDR3 size: 16 residues. CDR1 and CDR2 from the germline V gene are MNHEY and SMNVEV (reference sequence). V trimming: 4 bases; J trimming: 7 bases; junction bases outside the gene matches: 10. The CDR3 coding sequence is TGTGCCAGCAGTTCCCCCGCTAGCGGGAGCTTAAATGAGCAGTTCTTC. Protein: CASSSPASGSLNEQFF.

This clonotype was seen only a few times. The V call is TRBV19, the J call TRBJ2-1; 7 bases align to TRBD1. The CDR3 is 15 amino acids. CDR1 and CDR2 (germline): LNHDA, SQIVND (reference sequence). V dropped 6 bases and J dropped 4; count of bases not matched to a gene: 9. CDR3 DNA: TGTGCCAGTAGCCTTGACAGGGACGTGTACAATGAGCAGTTCTTC. Translating it yields CASSLDRDVYNEQFF.

This clonotype occurred many times. J is TRBJ2-3 and V is TRBV12-3 or TRBV12-4; 11 nucleotides match TRBD2. With V trimmed by 3 bases and J by 3 bases, 8 bases remained unmatched. The CDR3 covers 17 residues. The CDR3 region is CASSLIPTSGITDTQYF. The DNA of the CDR3 is TGTGCCAGCAGTTTGATACCGACTAGCGGGATAACAGATACGCAGTATTTT.

This clonotype was seen repeatedly, ten times or more. The DNA of the CDR3 is TGTGCCAGCAGTTACGGGCTAGCCGACGATGAGCAGTTCTTC. Translating gives CASSYGLADDEQFF. V is TRBV6-5 and J is TRBJ2-1, with D possibly matching TRBD2 (5 bases). Germline V CDR1 and CDR2: MNHEY, SVGAGI. The CDR3 spans 14 residues. Trimming took off 2 bases at V and 8 bases at J, with 13 bases between the two ends.

Ten or more counts support this clonotype. The chain is built from TRBV11-1 and TRBJ2-7, with a possible D match to TRBD1 (6 bases). The germline CDR1 and CDR2 sequences are SGHAT and FQDESV (reference sequence). Trimming pared 1 base from V and 2 bases from J, leaving 9 bases between. The CDR3 length is 14 residues. This chain's CDR3 is CASSLGQGTYEQYF. As DNA, the CDR3 is TGTGCCAGCAGCTTAGGCCAGGGGACCTACGAGCAGTACTTC.

This sequence joins TRBV14 and TRBJ2-2; D is uncertain. Germline CDR1 is SGHDN and CDR2 is FVKESK. CDR3 length: 14 residues. V was pared by 1 base and J by 5 bases, with 8 bases between. The CDR3 loop is CASSQVYGTGELFF. The CDR3 region has the DNA TGTGCCAGCAGCCAAGTTTATGGGACCGGGGAGCTGTTTTTT. The variable domain in full, completed from reference TRBV14 and TRBJ2-2, reads EAGVTQFPSHSVIEKGQTVTLRCDPISGHDNLYWYRRVMGKEIKFLLHFVKESKQDESGMPNNRFLAERTGGTYSTLKVQPAELEDSGVYFCASSQVYGTGELFFGEGSRLTVL.

At least ten counts were recorded for this clonotype. The chain couples TRBV18 to TRBJ2-5; D assignment may be TRBD1 or TRBD2 (5 bases each). Germline loops: CDR1 KGHSH, CDR2 LQKENI. This CDR3 contains 13 residues. The V gene lost 3 bases and the J gene lost 5 bases, with 10 bases spanning the gap. Here the CDR3 reads CASSPLGEETQYF. CDR3 sequence (DNA): TGTGCCAGCTCACCCTTAGGGGAGGAGACCCAGTACTTC.